The present T cell receptor (beta chain) was sequenced within a study of CD8 T cell repertoires and HIV-1 epitope variants (dated by TCRdb to 2018 to 2021). For the study in its entirety: Twenty-five peptides representing autologous and known Gag and Nef epitope variants were each used to stimulate T cells in separate culture wells. A CMV, EBV and flu peptide pool, the Ebola AY9 epitope as negative control, and a no-peptide well were included as control conditions. Three Gag epitope families and Nef HW9 and YT9 were included among the tested epitopes. T cells were enriched with the EasySep Human T Cell Enrichment Kit and co-cultured with equal numbers of autologous T cell-negative cells as antigen-presenting cells. For about 10 days the cultures were kept in IMDM with gentamicin, and on days 3 and 7 half of the media was changed with IL-2, IL-7 and IL-15 added. An aliquot of 1M T cells was saved as an uncultured baseline condition, separate from the approximately 75 T cell cultures. A total of more than 80 T cell cultures were run, with each culture condition done in triplicate except for one peptide, which was done in duplicate. Beyond this particular receptor, the publication reports: Roughly 9 antigen-specific TCR beta clonotypes were identified, and roughly 6 of them appeared cross-reactive for autologous or known escape epitope variants. The assay identified only TCR beta chains and indicated proliferation to antigen, not T cell function or cytokine profile. Four to six clonotypes recognized the Nef KF9 family and one clonotype recognized the HW9 family, while no responses were seen to the TAALDMSHF plasma variant.

The V end loses 5 bases and the J end loses 7 bases, and a stretch of 15 bases separates them. CDR1 and CDR2, looked up from the germline V gene (reference sequence), are MNHEY and SMNVEV. From the cysteine through the phenylalanine, the CDR3 covers 14 amino acids. Of the read, only the CDR3 DNA is kept; its 42 bases are in frame from base 1. The EasySep Human CD8+ T Cell Enrichment Kit was used on day 10 to isolate CD8+ T cells from every culture. The immunoSEQ platform was used to sequence TCR beta CDR3 regions at survey depth. The QIAamp DNA micro kit was used to extract genomic DNA from every cultured and uncultured CD8+ T cell population. In the original analysis: Samples with under 5,000 productive reads were excluded, and this exclusion removed about 6.5% of the roughly 80 HIV peptide-stimulated cultures. A MANAFEST web app trimmed sequences to CDR3 and removed nonproductive sequences, CDR3s under 5 amino acids, and those not starting C or ending F/W. For a clonotype to count as antigen-specific, the clonotype had to expand relative to the no-peptide control in at least 2 of 3 replicates at FDR 0.01, and only within one epitope family. Specific clonotypes also needed at least fivefold higher frequency than in wells stimulated with peptides from other epitope families. Sourced from immuneACCESS, this table was stored by TCRdb with only in-frame sequences that have V and J called. A share of the clones is absent; for the studies checked, an unresolved V gene accounts for under half, and the remainder has no known explanation. D and trimming were read from the DNA, whereas the V and J calls and clone size are those reported in that table. Recorded for this sample are several thousand clones; around three fifths of them occurred a single time. The ten largest make up 40% to 50% of the sample.

For this clone: Its specific antigen is unknown. No qualities accompany the bases; no much larger clone lies one base away.

Sequenced input: cultured CD8+ T cells derived from PBMCs. The sequence was collected from a male donor with HIV. Recombination connected TRBV27 to TRBJ2-1; the D region possibly corresponds to TRBD2 (7 bases align). At the DNA level, the sequence is TGTGCCAGCAGTGAGGGGGGGACATTGAATGAGCAGTTCTTC. This encodes CASSEGGTLNEQFF.